The 31 T cell receptor beta chains listed next were all sequenced from one sample in a study of control samples from healthy donors and cancer patients. Generated by immunoSEQ multiplex PCR, the TCRdb table keeps only in-frame clones and is missing some. The sample contains more than 85,000 clones, over 75% of which appear only once. Source material: blood. All receptors derive from a human donor in good health. The donor label of this sample is uncertain.

This rearrangement joins TRBV5-6 to TRBJ1-4; D is unclear. The CDR3 is 14 amino acids. Germline loops: CDR1 SGHDT, CDR2 YYEEEE. The germline V and J ends were trimmed by 4 bases and 6 bases, with 13 bases remaining between them. The CDR3 reads CASSGRAWDEKLFF. The DNA for the CDR3 is TGTGCCAGCAGCGGCCGGGCGTGGGATGAAAAACTGTTTTTT.

J is TRBJ1-1 and V is TRBV12-3 or TRBV12-4, with D tentatively TRBD1 (5 bases). This CDR3 contains 13 residues. V was cut by 3 bases and J by 8 bases, with 13 bases left in between. This CDR3 reads CASSFSQEGEAFF. As DNA, the CDR3 is TGTGCCAGCAGTTTTAGTCAGGAGGGGGAAGCTTTCTTT.

Comments on this clone: A junction end diverges from the germline sequence, so it may reflect a read error. J is TRBJ1-6 and V is TRBV2; D is unclear. The CDR3 has 13 residues. Germline V gene lookup returns CDR1 SNHLY and CDR2 FYNNEI. As DNA, the CDR3 is TGTGCCAGCAGTGCCCAGGATAACTCACCCCTCCACTTT. It specifies CASSAQDNSPLHF.

CDR3 nucleotides: TGTGCCTGGGGTGGGCAGGGAAATCAGCCCCAGCATTTT. Its translation is CAWGGQGNQPQHF. V usage is TRBV30 and J usage is TRBJ1-5; possible D gene TRBD1, 5 bases. V was trimmed by 5 bases and J by 4 bases, leaving 12 bases between them. The CDR3 is 13 residues long. Germline V gives CDR1 GTSNPN, CDR2 SVGIG (reference sequence).

CDR3 coding DNA: TGTGCCACCAGTGAACCTATACTGACAGGGCAAATTATTTATAGCAATCAGCCCCAGCATTTT. It yields the protein CATSEPILTGQIIYSNQPQHF. V gene TRBV24-1 combines with J gene TRBJ1-5; 7 bases agree with TRBD1. The ends lost 4 bases at V and 0 bases at J; junction bases unmatched: 20. The CDR3 loop spans 21 amino acids. Germline CDR1 and CDR2: KGHDR and SFDVKD.

The rearrangement links TRBV11-2 to TRBJ2-1; perhaps TRBD2 as D (5 bases). The CDR3 has 13 amino acids. CDR1 is SGHAT and CDR2 is FQNNGV in the germline V gene. V lost 5 bases and J lost 9, with 14 bases in between. CDR3 nucleotides: TGTGCCAGCAGCCCCGGATACCGGGGTGAGCAGTTCTTC. As protein: CASSPGYRGEQFF. The entire variable domain, with the rest obtained from reference TRBV11-2 and TRBJ2-1, is as follows: EAGVAQSPRYKIIEKRQSVAFWCNPISGHATLYWYQQILGQGPKLLIQFQNNGVVDDSQLPKDRFSAERLKGVDSTLKIQPAKLEDSAVYLCASSPGYRGEQFFGPGTRLTVL.

The chain is built from TRBV24-1 and TRBJ2-3, with D tentatively TRBD1 (5 bases). Germline loops: CDR1 KGHDR, CDR2 SFDVKD. CDR3 size: 15 residues. V gave up 1 base and J gave up 0 bases, with 7 bases separating them. The chain's CDR3 is CATSDFDSSTDTQYF. The CDR3, as DNA: TGTGCCACCAGTGATTTTGACAGTAGCACAGATACGCAGTATTTT.

This chain connects TRBV28 to TRBJ1-2, with D unresolved. The CDR3 extends over 13 amino acids. Germline loops: CDR1 MDHEN, CDR2 SYDVKM. Deletions cut 2 bases from V and 4 bases from J, with 8 bases between. This CDR3 reads CASSLGYGYGYTF. The CDR3 nucleotides are TGTGCCAGCAGTTTAGGGTACGGCTATGGCTACACCTTC.

The gene calls are TRBV15 and TRBJ2-1, with 8 bases that match TRBD1. Germline values: CDR1 LNHNV, CDR2 YYDKDF (reference sequence). V lost 3 bases to trimming and J lost 2 bases; unmatched junction nucleotides: 6. The CDR3 is 16 amino acids. CDR3 residues: CATSRGQGATYNEQFF. The CDR3 nucleotides read TGTGCCACCAGCAGGGGCCAGGGGGCCACCTACAATGAGCAGTTCTTC.

The chain links TRBV3-1 (or the pseudogene TRBV3-2) to TRBJ2-3; D uncertain. Per germline, CDR1 LGHDT and CDR2 YNNKEL (reference sequence). V dropped 4 bases and J dropped 2 bases, with 13 bases sitting between them. CDR3 size: 15 residues. The CDR3 loop reads CASSPMTGATDTQYF. The CDR3 nucleotides are TGTGCCAGCAGCCCAATGACTGGTGCCACAGATACGCAGTATTTT.

The genes are TRBV4-3 and TRBJ1-6; possibly TRBD1 for D (5 bases). V was trimmed by 0 bases and J by 4 bases, leaving 7 bases between them. The CDR3 consists of 15 residues. Germline V lookup: CDR1 LGHNA, CDR2 YSLEER. The CDR3 sequence is CASSQDGGYNSPLHF. CDR3 nucleotides: TGCGCCAGCAGCCAAGATGGGGGGTATAATTCACCCCTCCACTTT.

This chain connects TRBV28 to TRBJ1-6; tentative D call: TRBD1 (6 bases). Trimming removed 8 bases at V and 3 bases at J, with 17 bases between. This CDR3 is 16 amino acids long. CDR1 and CDR2 from the germline V gene are MDHEN and SYDVKM. In DNA, the CDR3 is TGTGCCAGCTTAGGGACACAGGGACGCTATAATTCACCCCTCCACTTT. Amino acid sequence: CASLGTQGRYNSPLHF.

This chain links TRBV5-1 with TRBJ2-7, with 9 nucleotides matching TRBD1. This CDR3 has 14 amino acids. The junction had 5 bases not matched to a gene; V was cut back by 4 bases and J by 3 bases. Germline V lookup: CDR1 SGHRS, CDR2 YFSETQ. The CDR3 DNA follows: TGCGCCAGCAGCGCGGACAGGGGTTACTACGAGCAGTACTTC. Translated, it gives CASSADRGYYEQYF.

The CDR3 protein is CASSLGLQPQHF. CDR3 nucleotides: TGTGCCAGCAGTCTGGGGTTGCAGCCCCAGCATTTT. The rearrangement joins TRBV28 to TRBJ1-5; D gene uncertain. Per the germline V gene, CDR1 is MDHEN and CDR2 is SYDVKM. This CDR3 region has 12 residues. Trimming took off 5 bases at V and 7 bases at J, with 9 bases between the two ends.

The chain combines TRBV7-8 with TRBJ1-2; D gene unclear. The CDR3 runs to 15 residues. The V end lost 5 bases, the J end lost 2 bases, and 15 bases lay between the germline ends. Germline assignment: CDR1 SGHVS and CDR2 FQNEAQ. The CDR3 sequence: CASSTTRTGNYGYTF. CDR3 DNA: TGTGCCAGCAGCACGACCCGGACGGGCAACTATGGCTACACCTTC.

This clone was seen only a few times. This sequence joins TRBV29-1 and TRBJ1-4; TRBD1 matches 10 bases. This CDR3 contains 13 residues. Germline CDR1 SQVTM, CDR2 ANQGSEA. J lost 5 bases, V lost 7 bases, and 4 bases had no gene match. The CDR3 DNA follows: TGCAGCGCTCGGACAGGGGGGAATGAAAAACTGTTTTTT. It yields the protein CSARTGGNEKLFF.

There are a few counts of this clone. V gene TRBV6-6 combines with J gene TRBJ1-5; no clear D gene. V lost 7 bases and J lost 5, with 15 bases in between. This CDR3 has 14 residues. Germline CDR1 is MNHNY and CDR2 is SVGAGI (reference sequence). CDR3 nucleotide sequence: TGTGCCAGCACCCCGGCAGGTAGGGATCAGCCCCAGCATTTT. As protein: CASTPAGRDQPQHF.

The chain has TRBV7-2 and TRBJ2-2, with 10 bases identical to TRBD2. V dropped 2 bases and J dropped 4; count of bases not matched to a gene: 4. The CDR3 runs to 16 residues. Per the germline V gene, CDR1 is SGHTA and CDR2 is FQGNSA. The CDR3 here is CASSLLAGVATGELFF. The CDR3 region has the DNA TGTGCCAGCAGCTTACTAGCGGGGGTTGCCACCGGGGAGCTGTTTTTT.

This rearrangement joins TRBV10-3 to TRBJ2-1; TRBD2 aligns across 13 bases. In germline, CDR1 is ENHRY, CDR2 SYGVKD. Losses at the gene ends were 4 bases for V and 4 bases for J; bases not matched to a gene: 1. CDR3 length equals 15 residues. This CDR3 reads CAISGGLAGYNEQFF. The CDR3 bases are TGTGCCATCAGTGGGGGACTAGCGGGATACAATGAGCAGTTCTTC.

V and J are TRBV18 and TRBJ1-1, with a weak D call TRBD1 (6 bases). The CDR3 is 15 amino acids. Germline CDR1 KGHSH, CDR2 LQKENI. V lost 3 bases and J 0 bases, leaving 11 bases between the germline ends. CDR3 region: CASSPQGRMNTEAFF. The CDR3 nucleotides read TGTGCCAGCTCACCCCAGGGGCGTATGAACACTGAAGCTTTCTTT.

CDR3 protein: CASRETATGNEQYF. The CDR3 nucleotides are TGTGCCAGCAGGGAAACGGCGACAGGGAACGAGCAGTACTTC. This chain uses TRBV14 with TRBJ2-7; TRBD1 matches at 7 bases. J lost 5 bases, V lost 6 bases, and 10 bases had no gene match. In germline, CDR1 is SGHDN, CDR2 FVKESK. This CDR3 is built from 14 residues.

This chain links TRBV7-2 with TRBJ1-3, with D hard to call. CDR3 size: 13 residues. Germline-derived CDR1 and CDR2 are SGHTA and FQGNSA. V lost 5 bases and J lost 0, with 5 bases in between. CDR3 nucleotides: TGTGCCAGCAGCACCTTCTCTGGAAACACCATATATTTT. Encoded protein: CASSTFSGNTIYF.

This clone has just one count. The rearrangement uses TRBV3-1 (or the pseudogene TRBV3-2) and TRBJ1-1; TRBD1 is a possible D gene (5 bases). The CDR3 consists of 11 residues. The V gene lost 5 bases and the J gene lost 7 bases, with 8 bases spanning the gap. Per germline, CDR1 LGHDT and CDR2 YNNKEL (reference sequence). The CDR3 loop reads CASSGGVEAFF. The CDR3 DNA reads TGTGCCAGCAGCGGGGGGGTTGAAGCTTTCTTT.

This sequence joins TRBV19 and TRBJ2-7; D is ambiguous. CDR1 LNHDA and CDR2 SQIVND come from the germline V gene (reference sequence). The CDR3 length is 13 residues. V was pared by 3 bases and J by 0 bases, with 6 bases between. CDR3 sequence (DNA): TGTGCCAGTAGTATGCTTAGCTCCTACGAGCAGTACTTC. It codes for CASSMLSSYEQYF.

The chain carries TRBV6-5 and TRBJ2-3; D is perhaps TRBD2 (6 bases). The V and J ends lost 8 bases and 0 bases respectively, with 12 bases between them. CDR1 is MNHEY and CDR2 is SVGAGI in the germline V gene. This CDR3 is 14 amino acids long. The chain's CDR3 is CASVGGRSTDTQYF. CDR3 nucleotide sequence: TGTGCCAGCGTGGGAGGACGGAGCACAGATACGCAGTATTTT.

This clone came up once. V and J are TRBV5-3 and TRBJ1-1, with TRBD1 matching 8 bases. TRBV5-3 is an ORF, and what it does is uncertain. This CDR3 region has 18 residues. The V and J ends lost 2 bases and 4 bases, in that order; junction bases with no gene match: 16. In DNA, the CDR3 is TGTGCCAGAAGCTTCAACCCGGGACAGGATTTGATAGGCACTGAAGCTTTCTTT. It codes for CARSFNPGQDLIGTEAFF.

The rearrangement uses TRBV14 and TRBJ2-2; 8 bases map to TRBD1. The germline V gene has CDR1 SGHDN and CDR2 FVKESK. V was clipped by 2 bases and J by 5 bases; unmatched bases: 1. The CDR3 extends over 14 amino acids. The CDR3: CASSQRQGTGELFF. CDR3 in DNA: TGTGCCAGCAGCCAACGACAGGGGACCGGGGAGCTGTTTTTT.

The chain is built from TRBV19 and TRBJ1-1, with D unclear. Germline CDR1 reads LNHDA; CDR2 reads SQIVND (reference sequence). CDR3 length equals 14 residues. The ends were cut back, 5 bases at V and 1 base at J, with 11 bases in the middle. For the CDR3, the DNA is TGTGCCAGTAGTCAGGCCTGGGGGAACACTGAAGCTTTCTTT. Its translation: CASSQAWGNTEAFF.

This clone has more than one count but fewer than ten. This chain connects TRBV28 to TRBJ1-6; the D gene is possibly TRBD1 (6 bases). Germline V gene lookup returns CDR1 MDHEN and CDR2 SYDVKM. The CDR3 runs 16 residues. V dropped 2 bases and J dropped 4 bases, with 12 bases sitting between them. CDR3 loop: CASSLADRSYNSPLHF. As DNA, the CDR3 is TGTGCCAGCAGTTTAGCCGACAGGTCGTATAATTCACCCCTCCACTTT. Combining the CDR3 with reference TRBV28 and TRBJ1-6 gives the whole variable domain DVKVTQSSRYLVKRTGEKVFLECVQDMDHENMFWYRQDPGLGLRLIYFSYDVKMKEKGDIPEGYSVSREKKERFSLILESASTNQTSMYLCASSLADRSYNSPLHFGNGTRLTVT.

The chain combines TRBV21-1 with TRBJ2-7; the table's D call, TRBD2, was not checked against the DNA. TRBV21-1 is an annotated pseudogene. The CDR3 extends over 18 amino acids. In nucleotides, the CDR3 is TGTGCCAGCAGCAAAAGGACTAGCGGGGGGGCCAGGTCCTACGAGCAGTACGTC. The encoded protein is CASSKRTSGGARSYEQYV.

This clone was seen just once. The V call is TRBV10-3, the J call TRBJ2-7; no clear D. V lost 2 bases and J lost 2, with 13 bases in between. There are 15 residues in the CDR3. In germline, CDR1 is ENHRY, CDR2 SYGVKD. The DNA of the CDR3 is TGTGCCATCAGTGAGACAAAAACAAGCACCTACGAGCAGTACTTC. The encoded protein is CAISETKTSTYEQYF.